In this sample, the clone carrying this TCR beta chain is medium-sized. Antigen: not known. Germline V CDR1 and CDR2: KGHDR, SFDVKD. This CDR3 has 13 residues. V lost 4 bases, J lost 8 bases, and 11 bases lay in between. The data were taken from a study of CD4 T cell repertoires in COVID-19. Study overall: After 9 to 11 days of IL-2 expansion, CFSE-low cells were relabeled and restimulated with other coronavirus spikes.

These patients had recovered from COVID-19 ranging mild to severe. General observations from the study: Between about 7 and 28% of SARS-CoV-2 clonotypes also appeared in SARS-CoV and/or HKU1 spike cultures.

This table comes from immunoSEQ multiplex PCR, and its TCRdb copy is limited to in-frame clones, with some not included. Among several hundred clones, roughly 19% were seen once, and the ten largest hold about 20%. The gene calls are TRBV24-1 and TRBJ2-1, with a weak D call TRBD1 (6 bases). The receptor's source is a human donor who had COVID-19. Here the sequenced sample was memory CD4+ T cells, cultured in vitro, taken after recovery from COVID-19. The CDR3 region has the DNA TGTGCCACCAGTGAATCGAACAGGGATGAGCAGTTCTTC. As protein: CATSESNRDEQFF.